These T cell receptor beta chains were read from a single sample in a study of low-dose radiotherapy and immunotherapy resistance in tumors. Using its own MiXCR run on the reads, TCRdb lists one record per CDR3 protein. The top ten clones hold approximately 7% of a sample with 60,000 to 75,000 distinct CDR3 sequences, 26% of them seen once. The sequences come from PBMCs, collected before treatment. These receptors originate from a male donor with rectosigmoid adenocarcinoma. The CDR3 runs from the conserved cysteine through the conserved F or W. A D gene is named only where the DNA matches it firmly. The listing skips clone size in some rows; elsewhere it reads once, few, many or a size class.

V gene	clone size	J gene	D gene	CDR3 DNA	CDR3 protein
TRBV6-6	.	TRBJ2-3	.	TGTGCCAGCAGTTACCCCCTCCGACAGAGGGCAGATACGCAGTATTTT	CASSYPLRQRADTQYF
TRBV28	many	TRBJ1-5	TRBD1	TGTGCCAGCAGCCTCCGGGACAGAAGACAGCCCCAGCATTTT	CASSLRDRRQPQHF
TRBV28	.	TRBJ2-3	.	TGTGCCAGCAGGTTGACGACAGCCCGAACGCAGTATTTT	CASRLTTARTQYF
TRBV28	many	TRBJ2-1	.	TGTGCCAGCAGATTGTTGGGGACTTCCCTTTCCTACAATGAGCAGTTCTTC	CASRLLGTSLSYNEQFF
TRBV27	.	TRBJ2-3	.	.	CASTLHICSASVLITDTQYF
TRBV28	once	TRBJ2-1	TRBD2	TGTGCCAGCAGCCTTGGGCCCGGGACTAGCGGGGTTAATGAGCAGTTCTTC	CASSLGPGTSGVNEQFF
TRBV4-3	many	TRBJ2-6	.	TGCGCCAGCAGCCAAGTTTTCGTGACCTCTGGGGCCAACGTCCTGACTTTC	CASSQVFVTSGANVLTF
TRBV6-2/TRBV6-3	.	TRBJ2-1	TRBD2	TGTGCCAGCAAAGGGGAGGGGCTAGCGCGCAGCAATGAGCAGTTCTTC	CASKGEGLARSNEQFF
TRBV6-5	few	TRBJ2-6	.	TGTGCCAGCAGTTACCCCAAGGGGAGCTCTGGGGCCAACGTCCTGACTTTC	CASSYPKGSSGANVLTF
TRBV7-9	many	TRBJ1-4	TRBD1	TGTGCCAGCAGCCTCACCGGTGGGACAGGACTTAATGAAAAACTGTTTTTT	CASSLTGGTGLNEKLFF
TRBV28	many	TRBJ2-7	.	TGTGCCAGCAGTCTGGCGAGCTCCTACGAGCAGTACTTC	CASSLASSYEQYF
TRBV12-3/TRBV12-4	many	TRBJ2-7	.	TGTGCCAGCAGTTGGAGGGGCTACGAGCAGTACTTC	CASSWRGYEQYF
TRBV30	.	TRBJ2-7	.	TGTGCCTGGAGTTCGCAACGTATGGAGCAGTACTTC	CAWSSQRMEQYF
TRBV29-1	many	TRBJ2-1	TRBD2	TGCAGCGTCGACTTCGGAGCGGGAGCGGGAAGTGAGCAGTTCTTC	CSVDFGAGAGSEQFF
TRBV28	many	TRBJ2-3	.	TGTGCCAGCTCAAAGGGACCTCTCACAGATACGCAGTATTTT	CASSKGPLTDTQYF
TRBV20-1	many	TRBJ2-2	.	TGCAGTGCTAGAGATGTAGGGCAGGGGCGTACCGGGGAGCTGTTTTTT	CSARDVGQGRTGELFF
TRBV19	many	TRBJ1-1	.	TGTGCCAGTAGGAGCGGATTGAACACTGAAGCTTTCTTT	CASRSGLNTEAFF
TRBV7-2	many	TRBJ1-6	.	TGTGCCAGCAGCCCTTATCCTGACAATTCACCCCTCCACTTT	CASSPYPDNSPLHF
TRBV28	many	TRBJ2-3	TRBD2	TGTGCCAGCACCGTTCTAGCGGGGGGGCGAGGGGATACGCAGTATTTT	CASTVLAGGRGDTQYF
TRBV6-2/TRBV6-3	many	TRBJ2-5	.	TGTGCCAGCAGAGGGGCTTTGGAGACCCAGTACTTC	CASRGALETQYF
TRBV14	many	TRBJ1-3	.	TGTGCCAGCAGCCAGGAAAGGACATCTGGAAACACCATATATTTT	CASSQERTSGNTIYF
TRBV28	many	TRBJ1-2	.	TGTGCCAGCAGTTTAAAAGAAAGGGGGAATGGCTACACCTTC	CASSLKERGNGYTF
TRBV6-6	medium-sized	TRBJ2-1	TRBD2	TGTGCCAGCAGTTACTCGGGACTAGATGGTGAGCAGTTCTTC	CASSYSGLDGEQFF
TRBV7-2	.	TRBJ2-7	TRBD2	TGTGCCAGCAGCTTACTTAGCGGGGACTACGAGCAGTACTTC	CASSLLSGDYEQYF
TRBV5-1	many	TRBJ2-3	.	TGCGCCAGCAGTCTGCCGGACACAGATACGCAGTATTTT	CASSLPDTDTQYF
TRBV5-1	.	TRBJ1-2	.	TGCGCCAGCAGCCCGGCTCGGGGGTACTATGGCTACACCTTC	CASSPARGYYGYTF
TRBV28	.	TRBJ1-5	.	TGTGCCAGCAGTTTTATCGACGGGGTCATAGATCAGCCCCAGCATTTT	CASSFIDGVIDQPQHF
TRBV5-6	many	TRBJ2-1	TRBD2	TGTGCCAGCAGTTCCCTAGCGGGAGGGTACAATGAGCAGTTCTTC	CASSSLAGGYNEQFF
TRBV4-1	many	TRBJ2-2	.	TGCGCCAGCAGCCAAGGAGCAGGGTGGCACGGGGAGCTGTTTTTT	CASSQGAGWHGELFF
TRBV6-6	many	TRBJ2-2	TRBD2	TGTGCCTGCGCCGTCCGGGCTAGCGGGAGTGGCGGGGAGCTGTTTTTT	CACAVRASGSGGELFF
TRBV30	few	TRBJ2-2	.	TGTGCCTGGACAGGAAACACCGGGGAGCTGTTTTTT	CAWTGNTGELFF
TRBV19	many	TRBJ2-6	.	TGTGCCAGTAGTATCTACAGTACTGGGGCCAACGTCCTGACTTTC	CASSIYSTGANVLTF
TRBV7-2	.	TRBJ2-5	TRBD1	TGTGCCAGCAGCACGCCCGACAGGGGGCTAGGAGAGACCCAGTACTTC	CASSTPDRGLGETQYF
TRBV29-1	many	TRBJ2-3	TRBD2	TGCAGCGTTCGTCGACTAGCGGGCACAGATACGCAGTATTTT	CSVRRLAGTDTQYF
TRBV15	many	TRBJ1-1	.	TGTGCCACCAGCTCCCGGGTTAACACTGAAGCTTTCTTT	CATSSRVNTEAFF
TRBV7-2	.	TRBJ2-1	.	TGTGCCAGCAGCTTATTCGGGAAGTTGGGTGAGCAGTTCTTC	CASSLFGKLGEQFF
TRBV27	.	TRBJ2-7	.	TGTGCCAGCAGTCCGCGGAGGACCTCCTACGAGCAGTACTTC	CASSPRRTSYEQYF
TRBV5-1	many	TRBJ2-7	.	TGCGCCAGCAGCTTGGTTGAAGGAACCTACGAGCAGTACTTC	CASSLVEGTYEQYF
TRBV20-1	many	TRBJ1-5	TRBD1	TGCAGTGCTCTAGAGAACAGGGGGTCTAGCAATCAGCCCCAGCATTTT	CSALENRGSSNQPQHF
TRBV29-1	.	TRBJ2-3	.	TGCAGCGTTGAAAGGTCGAGGGGGGCCGATACGCAGTATTTT	CSVERSRGADTQYF
TRBV7-2	.	TRBJ2-3	TRBD1	TGTGCCAGCAGTTCGACAGGGACAGATACGCAGTATTTT	CASSSTGTDTQYF
TRBV28	many	TRBJ2-3	TRBD1	TGTGCCAGCAGTGTAACCCCGGGACAGGGGGAAGATACGCAGTATTTT	CASSVTPGQGEDTQYF
TRBV6-2/TRBV6-3	.	TRBJ2-1	TRBD2	TGTGCCAGCAGTTATTTGGAGCGGGGAGAGAGCTCCTACAATGAGCAGTTCTTC	CASSYLERGESSYNEQFF
TRBV28	.	TRBJ2-7	TRBD1	TGTGCCAGCAACAGGGGGGCGCGGGAGCAGTACTTC	CASNRGAREQYF
TRBV29-1	many	TRBJ2-5	.	TGCAGCGTTGCGAACAGCCAAGAGACCCAGTACTTC	CSVANSQETQYF
TRBV6-5	many	TRBJ1-5	TRBD1	TGTGCCAGCAGCCGACAGGGGCAGCCCCAGCATTTT	CASSRQGQPQHF
TRBV4-2	many	TRBJ1-6	TRBD1	TGTGCCAGCGCTCCGCAGGGGGGAAATAATTCACCCCTCCACTTT	CASAPQGGNNSPLHF
TRBV21-1	many	TRBJ2-6	.	TGTGCCAGCAGATACCTGGCGGCAGGGACCGAGAGCTCTGGGGCCAACGTCCTGACTTTC	CASRYLAAGTESSGANVLTF
TRBV19	many	TRBJ2-7	.	TGTGCCAGTAGTCCAGCCGACAGAACCACTTACGAGCAGTACTTC	CASSPADRTTYEQYF
TRBV6-1	many	TRBJ2-1	TRBD1	TGTGCCAGCAGTGAAGAGGCAGGGGGCTCCTACAATGAGCAGTTCTTC	CASSEEAGGSYNEQFF
TRBV5-5	medium-sized	TRBJ2-7	TRBD1	TGTGCCAGCAGCAAAGGGACAGGGCTTGAAGAGCAGTACTTC	CASSKGTGLEEQYF
TRBV5-1	many	TRBJ2-7	TRBD1	TGCGCCAGCAGCCCCACCGGACAGGCCTCCTACGAGCAGTACTTC	CASSPTGQASYEQYF
TRBV20-1	.	TRBJ2-5	.	TGCAGTGCTAGAGTCCCACAGGGTGAGACCCAGTACTTC	CSARVPQGETQYF
TRBV5-6	.	TRBJ2-7	TRBD2	TGTGCCAGCAGCTGGCGGGTGACTAGCGGGAAGTTGGAGCAGTACTTC	CASSWRVTSGKLEQYF
TRBV7-8	many	TRBJ1-5	.	TGTGCCAGCAGCTCCACCCAGGGTCGGTATAGCAATCAGCCCCAGCATTTT	CASSSTQGRYSNQPQHF